The rows below give T cell receptor beta chains drawn from one sample of a study of vaccination effects on CD4 cells after COVID-19. No antigen has been assigned to these receptors. The assay was immunoSEQ multiplex PCR, and TCRdb's table has in-frame clones only and misses some. The sample consists of some 41,000 clones, around 80% of them appearing once. The specimen comprised CD4+ T cells from PBMCs cultured with SARS-CoV-2 spike peptides, sampled before COVID-19 vaccination. Receptor source: a human donor who received a COVID-19 vaccine. CDR3s include the opening cysteine and the closing phenylalanine or tryptophan. D genes are given only for firm matches. Expanded clones are given a class, and other clones once, few, many or no size at all.

J,V,D,size,CDR3,DNA
TRBJ1-4,TRBV25-1,-,-,CASSAPNEKLFF,TGTGCCAGCAGTGCCCCCAATGAAAAACTGTTTTTT
TRBJ1-2,TRBV30,-,-,CAWSLGMAAGYTF,TGTGCCTGGAGCCTAGGGATGGCGGCTGGCTACACCTTC
TRBJ1-5,TRBV12-5,-,-,CASQKISGPLNQPQHF,TGTGCTAGTCAAAAAATCTCAGGACCATTGAATCAGCCCCAGCATTTT
TRBJ1-3,TRBV24-1,TRBD1,-,CATSPEPGQRRIGNTIYF,TGTGCCACCAGCCCTGAACCGGGACAGAGACGGATCGGAAACACCATATATTTT
TRBJ2-3,TRBV3-1/TRBV3-2,-,-,CASSPRSSMSTDTQYF,TGTGCCAGCAGCCCTCGATCCTCTATGAGCACAGATACGCAGTATTTT
TRBJ1-1,TRBV6-1,-,-,CASSERGFELRTEAFF,TGTGCCAGCAGTGAGAGGGGTTTTGAGTTGCGGACTGAAGCTTTCTTT
TRBJ1-6,TRBV27,-,-,CATPGPLHF,TGTGCCACCCCAGGACCCCTCCACTTT
TRBJ2-1,TRBV4-1,TRBD2,few,CASSWQPGLAVYNEQFF,TGCGCCAGCAGCTGGCAACCGGGACTAGCGGTTTACAATGAGCAGTTCTTC
TRBJ1-1,TRBV29-1,-,-,CSVRGLQKGIMNTEAFF,TGCAGCGTGAGGGGCCTACAAAAGGGGATTATGAACACTGAAGCTTTCTTT
TRBJ1-5,TRBV2,TRBD1,-,CASSRQGNQPQHF,TGTGCCAGCAGTAGACAGGGGAATCAGCCCCAGCATTTT
TRBJ2-5,TRBV29-1,-,-,CSGTRQSQETQYF,TGCAGCGGCACCCGGCAATCGCAAGAGACCCAGTACTTC
TRBJ1-6,TRBV18,-,-,CASSPSGGPRNSPLHF,TGTGCCAGCTCCCCTTCTGGAGGGCCGCGTAATTCACCCCTCCACTTT
TRBJ2-3,TRBV5-1,TRBD2,-,CASSLVLRGGTDTQYF,TGCGCCAGCAGCTTGGTCTTGCGGGGGGGCACAGATACGCAGTATTTT
TRBJ1-2,TRBV5-1,-,-,CASSFSGYRDYGYTF,TGCGCCAGCAGCTTTTCTGGCTACAGGGACTATGGCTACACCTTC
TRBJ1-3,TRBV12-3/TRBV12-4,TRBD1,-,CASSKGQGNTIYF,TGTGCCAGCAGTAAGGGACAGGGAAACACCATATATTTT
TRBJ2-1,TRBV7-3,TRBD2,-,CASSFSSGGAAEQFF,TGTGCCAGCAGCTTTTCTAGCGGGGGGGCCGCTGAGCAGTTCTTC
TRBJ2-6,TRBV19,-,once,CASSWWQLSGANVLTF,TGTGCCAGTAGTTGGTGGCAACTCTCTGGGGCCAACGTCCTGACTTTC
TRBJ1-1,TRBV21-1,-,-,CASRDRPRGTEAFF,TGTGCCAGCAGAGACCGCCCCCGGGGGACTGAAGCTTTCTTT
TRBJ2-1,TRBV24-1,-,few,CATSERGWVNEQFF,TGTGCCACCAGTGAGAGGGGCTGGGTCAATGAGCAGTTCTTC
TRBJ1-1,TRBV9,-,-,CASSVGWVSTTEAFF,TGTGCCAGCAGCGTAGGGTGGGTGTCGACCACTGAAGCTTTCTTT
TRBJ1-6,TRBV2,-,-,CASRGDNSPLHF,TGTGCCAGCAGGGGGGATAATTCACCCCTCCACTTT
TRBJ1-4,TRBV5-1,TRBD1,once,CASSPLTGGEKLFF,TGCGCCAGCAGCCCCCTGACAGGGGGTGAAAAACTGTTTTTT
TRBJ2-3,TRBV7-2,TRBD2,-,CASSSPRLAGIDTQYF,TGTGCCAGCAGCTCCCCAAGACTAGCGGGCATAGATACGCAGTATTTT
TRBJ1-2,TRBV6-2/TRBV6-3,-,once,CASSQQGTGYGYTF,TGTGCCAGCAGCCAACAGGGTACGGGCTATGGCTACACCTTC
TRBJ2-5,TRBV29-1,-,-,CSVAGTGLETQYF,TGCAGCGTTGCCGGGACGGGGTTGGAGACCCAGTACTTC
TRBJ2-3,TRBV2,-,-,CAGSQGGTQYF,TGTGCCGGATCACAGGGAGGTACGCAGTATTTT
TRBJ1-2,TRBV4-1,-,once,CASSQGGVNYGYTF,TGCGCCAGCAGCCAAGGAGGGGTTAACTATGGCTACACCTTC
TRBJ1-1,TRBV5-1,-,-,CASSLDPYREYGTEAFF,TGCGCCAGCAGCTTGGACCCCTACAGGGAGTATGGCACTGAAGCTTTCTTT
TRBJ1-1,TRBV9,TRBD1,-,CASSADRGETEAFF,TGTGCCAGCAGCGCGGACAGGGGTGAGACTGAAGCTTTCTTT
TRBJ2-1,TRBV5-1,TRBD2,-,CASSLVGRRGTYNEQFF,TGCGCCAGCAGCTTGGTAGGGAGGCGGGGGACGTACAATGAGCAGTTCTTC
TRBJ2-5,TRBV28,-,-,CASSNPGTLGTQYF,TGTGCCAGCAGTAACCCAGGAACCCTTGGGACCCAGTACTTC
TRBJ1-5,TRBV4-1,-,-,CASSGLTSNQPQHF,TGCGCCAGCAGTGGACTCACGAGCAATCAGCCCCAGCATTTT
TRBJ2-5,TRBV5-8,TRBD2,-,CASSLALTSGGQETQYF,TGTGCCAGCAGCTTGGCCCTGACTAGCGGGGGCCAAGAGACCCAGTACTTC
TRBJ2-3,TRBV10-1,TRBD2,-,CASSEASGATDTQYF,TGCGCCAGCAGTGAAGCTAGCGGGGCCACAGATACGCAGTATTTT
TRBJ1-3,TRBV6-5,-,-,CASSYSGRDPGNTIYF,TGTGCCAGCAGTTACTCCGGCAGGGATCCTGGAAACACCATATATTTT
TRBJ1-6,TRBV18,TRBD1,few,CASSSTGDRSPLHF,TGTGCCAGCTCATCGACAGGGGATCGGTCACCCCTCCACTTT
TRBJ1-4,TRBV28,-,-,CAIGTGNEKLFF,TGTGCCATAGGGACGGGTAATGAAAAACTGTTTTTT
TRBJ1-2,TRBV19,-,-,CASSSRQNFGYTF,TGTGCCAGTAGTTCCAGACAGAACTTTGGCTACACCTTC
TRBJ1-2,TRBV5-1,-,-,CASSLNRVRGSGADGYTF,TGCGCCAGCAGCTTAAATCGGGTCCGGGGGTCTGGGGCAGATGGCTACACCTTC
TRBJ1-3,TRBV18,-,-,CASSPLRGQFSGNTIYF,TGTGCCAGCTCCCCCCTCCGTGGACAGTTCTCTGGAAACACCATATATTTT
TRBJ1-2,TRBV6-5,TRBD1,-,CASSYSTGTGYTF,TGTGCCAGCAGTTACTCGACAGGGACTGGCTACACCTTC
TRBJ2-3,TRBV19,-,once,CASSPPGGQEDTQYF,TGTGCCAGTAGCCCCCCTGGAGGGCAGGAAGATACGCAGTATTTT
TRBJ2-2,TRBV7-6,-,-,CASSAQGLLNTGELFF,TGTGCCAGCAGCGCACAGGGACTATTAAACACCGGGGAGCTGTTTTTT
TRBJ2-3,TRBV7-9,TRBD2,-,CASSFLAVYTDTQYF,TGTGCCAGCAGCTTCCTAGCGGTCTACACAGATACGCAGTATTTT
TRBJ2-4,TRBV5-6,TRBD1,-,CASSSQGAIAKNIQYF,TGTGCCAGCAGCTCACAGGGGGCGATCGCCAAAAACATTCAGTACTTC
TRBJ1-5,TRBV18,-,few,CASSPPQGTLNQPQHF,TGTGCCAGCTCACCACCGCAGGGTACCCTCAATCAGCCCCAGCATTTT
TRBJ2-3,TRBV5-1,TRBD2,-,CASSSQRGSTDTQYF,TGCGCCAGCAGCTCCCAGCGGGGCTCCACAGATACGCAGTATTTT
TRBJ2-1,TRBV7-3,-,-,CASSPQGNNEQFF,TGTGCCAGCAGCCCGCAGGGAAACAATGAGCAGTTCTTC
TRBJ2-2,TRBV6-6,TRBD2,-,CASSLAGNTGELFF,TGTGCCAGCAGTTTAGCGGGGAACACCGGGGAGCTGTTTTTT
TRBJ2-3,TRBV7-3,TRBD1,-,CASSTGVSTDTQYF,TGTGCCAGCAGCACAGGGGTTAGCACAGATACGCAGTATTTT
TRBJ1-1,TRBV10-3,TRBD1,once,CAISDWGQANTEAFF,TGTGCCATCAGTGATTGGGGACAGGCGAACACTGAAGCTTTCTTT
TRBJ1-5,TRBV5-6,-,few,CASSLGFNQPQHF,TGTGCCAGCAGCTTGGGCTTCAATCAGCCCCAGCATTTT
TRBJ1-5,TRBV19,-,-,CASSGALLQHF,TGTGCCAGTAGTGGGGCCCTTCTCCAGCATTTT
TRBJ2-3,TRBV5-5,TRBD1,few,CASSRLGDRIRTDTQYF,TGTGCCAGCAGCCGATTGGGGGACAGGATACGCACAGATACGCAGTATTTT
TRBJ2-6,TRBV7-2,-,-,CASSFKAPTGASGANVLTF,TGTGCCAGCAGCTTTAAGGCACCGACGGGGGCCTCTGGGGCCAACGTCCTGACTTTC